A selection of T cell receptor beta chains follows, all from one sample in a study of brain T cells in children with intractable seizures. The method was immunoSEQ multiplex PCR; TCRdb's version includes in-frame clones alone and lacks a portion of them. In the table there are 340,000 or so clones, roughly 93% of which are singletons. Sequencing was performed on peripheral blood, taken 5 to 6 months after surgery. All receptors derive from a boy less than two years old with tuberous sclerosis and intractable seizures. The CDR3 runs from the conserved cysteine through the conserved F or W. A D gene is named only where the DNA matches it firmly. Some rows mark clone size as missing; the rest say once, few, many or name a class of expanded clone.

CDR3 protein	CDR3 DNA	V gene	J gene	D gene	clone size	CDR3 length
CASSQVGTGVNEKLFF	TGCGCCAGCAGCCAAGTGGGGACAGGGGTAAATGAAAAACTGTTTTTT	TRBV4-1	TRBJ1-4	TRBD1	.	16
CASSIGTDYGYTF	TGTGCCAGTAGTATAGGGACAGACTATGGCTACACCTTC	TRBV19	TRBJ1-2	.	.	13
CASSESAYEQYF	TGTGCCAGCAGTGAATCTGCCTACGAGCAGTACTTC	TRBV2	TRBJ2-7	.	.	12
CASSLSSADEQFF	TGTGCCAGCAGCCTCTCTAGCGCCGATGAGCAGTTCTTC	TRBV28	TRBJ2-1	.	.	13
CASSLDRVFGYEQYF	TGTGCCAGCTCCCTAGACAGGGTCTTCGGCTACGAGCAGTACTTC	TRBV18	TRBJ2-7	TRBD1	.	15
CASRAGTGENSPLHF	TGTGCCAGCAGAGCCGGGACAGGGGAAAATTCACCCCTCCACTTT	TRBV28	TRBJ1-6	TRBD1	.	15
CASSLVGQGNYGYTF	TGTGCCAGCAGCTTAGTGGGACAGGGGAACTATGGCTACACCTTC	TRBV7-2	TRBJ1-2	TRBD1	.	15
CASSLTATDTEAFF	TGTGCCAGCAGTTTGACAGCTACCGACACTGAAGCTTTCTTT	TRBV27	TRBJ1-1	.	.	14
CATSDPSGGVDEQFF	TGTGCCACCAGTGATCCTAGCGGGGGGGTGGATGAGCAGTTCTTC	TRBV24-1	TRBJ2-1	TRBD2	.	15
CASSQDRAQETQYF	TGTGCCAGCAGCCAAGACAGGGCCCAAGAGACCCAGTACTTC	TRBV3-1/TRBV3-2	TRBJ2-5	.	.	14
CASSYDRAYNEQFF	TGTGCCAGCAGCTACGACAGGGCATACAATGAGCAGTTCTTC	TRBV13	TRBJ2-1	TRBD1	once	14
CASKTRFDFHLHF	TGTGCCAGCAAAACAAGGTTTGACTTTCACCTCCACTTT	TRBV7-2	TRBJ1-6	.	few	13
CASSSGPMNTEAFF	TGTGCCAGCAGTTCGGGCCCTATGAACACTGAAGCTTTCTTT	TRBV6-6	TRBJ1-1	.	.	14
CASSLYLVGPQNTGELFF	TGTGCCAGCAGCTTATATCTGGTAGGCCCGCAGAACACCGGGGAGCTGTTTTTT	TRBV7-6	TRBJ2-2	.	.	18
CASSFADPLNEQYF	TGTGCCAGCAGTTTTGCAGACCCCTTGAACGAGCAGTACTTC	TRBV27	TRBJ2-7	.	.	14
CASSYPLGGSNTGELFF	TGTGCCAGCAGCTACCCACTAGGAGGCTCGAACACCGGGGAGCTGTTTTTT	TRBV5-6	TRBJ2-2	.	.	17
CASSQVASTDYTF	TGCGCCAGCAGCCAAGTTGCCAGCACGGACTACACCTTC	TRBV4-1	TRBJ1-2	.	.	13
CASSQEPQDYGYTF	TGTGCCAGCAGCCAAGAGCCACAGGATTATGGCTACACCTTC	TRBV14	TRBJ1-2	.	.	14